This T cell receptor beta chain is drawn from a study of blood T cell repertoires in COVID-19. Background on the study: Donors in the United States, Italy and Spain gave samples during acute or convalescent COVID-19. Sources were T cells, B-cell-depleted T cells, or PBMCs; the material itself was cDNA or gDNA.

This CDR3 has 15 residues. Germline V gives CDR1 SGHNT, CDR2 YYREEE (reference sequence). Trimming cost V 9 bases and J 5 bases; bases outside gene matches: 14. Study processing details: By means of reference gene primer amplification, nucleated cell counts were estimated. TCRdb keeps only in-frame clones here, not all; method: immunoSEQ multiplex PCR. D and trimming come from the DNA, and the V and J calls and clone size come from that table. The sample holds approximately 250,000 clones, about nine tenths seen once. The sample was peripheral blood. The chain employs TRBV5-4 and TRBJ1-1; 9 bases map to TRBD1. The source is a man aged 25 to 45 who had recovered from COVID-19. CDR3 bases: TGTGCCACCCAGGACAGGGGCGAATTGGGAACTGAAGCTTTCTTT. Protein sequence: CATQDRGELGTEAFF.